Sequencing of this T cell receptor beta chain was carried out in a study of response to subunit inactivated influenza vaccine. In this sample, this clonotype turned up once. Its antigen is currently unknown. V lost 3 bases to trimming and J lost 3 bases, with 9 bases between them. CDR1 is ENHRY and CDR2 is SYGVKD in the germline V gene. This CDR3 region has 13 residues. TCRdb analysed the RT-PCR reads with MiXCR anew, one entry per CDR3 protein. The repertoire includes almost 600,000 distinct CDR3 sequences, 14% of them detected once, and approximately 10% sits in the top ten. Whole-study results and caveats: Seasonal influenza vaccination, on each occasion, was suggested by the authors to recruit few new T cells.

The V call is TRBV10-3, the J call TRBJ2-7; D is uncertain. This receptor was obtained from a man aged 50-59 years who received an inactivated influenza vaccine. The input for sequencing was PBMCs from blood, taken about 13 days after vaccination. CDR3 amino acids: CAISDRTFYEQYF. The CDR3 DNA reads as TGTGCCATCAGTGATAGGACCTTCTACGAGCAGTACTTC.